Listed below are T cell receptor beta chains from one sample, sequenced in a study of T cell changes during pregnancy in multiple sclerosis. Assay: immunoSEQ multiplex PCR; the TCRdb copy retains only in-frame clones and omits some. The sample holds about 50,000 clones, nearly 95% seen once. The sample in question was CD4+ T cells from peripheral blood mononuclear cells, obtained in the second trimester of pregnancy. The receptors come from a female donor with multiple sclerosis, enrolled in a pregnancy study. Both conserved end residues are part of each CDR3. A D gene is named only where the DNA matches it firmly. The listing skips clone size in some rows; elsewhere it reads once, few, many or a size class.

length,J,V,D,size,DNA,CDR3
16,TRBJ1-3,TRBV13,-,-,TGTGCCAGCAGCTTAAGAGCAGGCCACTCTGGAAACACCATATATTTT,CASSLRAGHSGNTIYF
15,TRBJ1-3,TRBV28,TRBD1,-,TGTGCCAGCAGTGAACAGGGGGCCTCTGGAAACACCATATATTTT,CASSEQGASGNTIYF
15,TRBJ2-5,TRBV5-4,TRBD2,-,TGTGCCAGCAGGCTAGCGGGAGGAGGGCAAGAGACCCAGTACTTC,CASRLAGGGQETQYF
14,TRBJ1-6,TRBV10-3,TRBD1,-,TGTGCCATCAGTAAAGGACAGGGGAATTCACCCCTCCACTTT,CAISKGQGNSPLHF
15,TRBJ1-5,TRBV6-1,-,-,TGTGCCAGCAGTGAATTATGGGGCAGTAATCAGCCCCAGCATTTT,CASSELWGSNQPQHF
17,TRBJ1-2,TRBV29-1,TRBD1,-,TGCAGCGCCTTAAAAACAGGGGGCGCTACAGCAGGGGGTGGCTACACCTTC,CSALKTGGATAGGGYTF
15,TRBJ2-1,TRBV6-5,TRBD1,once,TGTGCCAGCAGTTACGCGGGACAGGGGGCGGGAGAGCAGTTCTTC,CASSYAGQGAGEQFF
16,TRBJ2-5,TRBV4-2,TRBD2,-,TGTGCCAGCAGCCAAGAACAGCGGGGCAACCAAGAGACCCAGTACTTC,CASSQEQRGNQETQYF
16,TRBJ2-3,TRBV9,TRBD2,-,TGTGCCAGCAGCGTAAGACTAGCGGGGGGGCTAGATACGCAGTATTTT,CASSVRLAGGLDTQYF
13,TRBJ1-1,TRBV19,-,-,TGTGCCAGTAAGGGCAGGGGCCTCGGTGAAGCTTTCTTT,CASKGRGLGEAFF
14,TRBJ1-2,TRBV2,-,-,TGTGCCAGCAGTGAACAGGGAACTAACTATGGCTACACCTTC,CASSEQGTNYGYTF
14,TRBJ2-2,TRBV9,TRBD2,-,TGTGCCAGCTCTAGCGGGGGGGGCGGCGGGGAGCTGTTTTTT,CASSSGGGGGELFF
17,TRBJ2-7,TRBV14,-,-,TGTGCCAGCAGCCAAACCATGCCGGCTCCTCGGGTGTACGAGCAGTACTTC,CASSQTMPAPRVYEQYF
15,TRBJ2-1,TRBV6-5,TRBD1,-,TGTGCCAGCAGCCCCACAGGGGGCAATCGCAATGAGCAGTTCTTC,CASSPTGGNRNEQFF
14,TRBJ1-2,TRBV14,TRBD1,-,TGTGCCAGCAGTCCTGACAGGGCATTCTATGGCTACACCTTC,CASSPDRAFYGYTF
16,TRBJ2-5,TRBV9,-,-,TGTGCCAGCAGCGGGCCAGGGTTCTTTGGGTTAGAGACCCAGTACTTC,CASSGPGFFGLETQYF
14,TRBJ2-7,TRBV27,TRBD1,-,TGTGCCAGCAGTTCTCCCGGGACAGCCTACGAGCAGTACTTC,CASSSPGTAYEQYF
16,TRBJ2-7,TRBV5-6,-,once,TGTGCCAGCAGCTTGGTCTGGAGCGCCCTCTTGGGCGAGCAGTACTTC,CASSLVWSALLGEQYF
15,TRBJ2-2,TRBV15,TRBD1,-,TGTGCCACCAGCAGCCCCAGGGGGACGACCGGGGAGCTGTTTTTT,CATSSPRGTTGELFF
15,TRBJ1-5,TRBV9,-,-,TGTGCCAGCAGCGTAGGAGATTATAGCAATCAGCCCCAGCATTTT,CASSVGDYSNQPQHF
14,TRBJ1-2,TRBV5-1,-,-,TGCGCCAGCAGCTTGACGCAGGAAAAGCACGGCTACACCTTC,CASSLTQEKHGYTF
15,TRBJ2-1,TRBV19,TRBD2,-,TGTGCCAGTAGTATGGGGGGGGTCTCCTACAATGAGCAGTTCTTC,CASSMGGVSYNEQFF
14,TRBJ2-1,TRBV11-2,-,-,TGTGCCAGCAGCTTGATGCTAGGAAGCAATGAGCAGTTCTTC,CASSLMLGSNEQFF
14,TRBJ1-6,TRBV2,-,-,TGTGCCAGCAAACCGGGAACAGGGCGAACACCCCTCCACTTT,CASKPGTGRTPLHF
15,TRBJ2-1,TRBV4-2,TRBD2,-,TGTGCCAGCAGCCAACCGAGCGGGACCTACAATGAGCAGTTCTTC,CASSQPSGTYNEQFF
14,TRBJ1-1,TRBV7-8,-,-,TGTGCCAGCAGCTTAGAGGGGCCGAATACTGAAGCTTTCTTT,CASSLEGPNTEAFF
14,TRBJ1-1,TRBV11-1,-,-,TGTGCCAGCAGCTTAAAGACGGCGGGCAGTGAAGCTTTCTTT,CASSLKTAGSEAFF
14,TRBJ2-3,TRBV6-1,TRBD2,-,TGTGCCAGCCGACTAGCGGGGAGCACAGATACGCAGTATTTT,CASRLAGSTDTQYF
16,TRBJ2-7,TRBV19,-,-,TGTGCCAGTAGTATGTCAGCGGTCGTTCGGACCCACGAGCAGTACTTC,CASSMSAVVRTHEQYF
11,TRBJ2-3,TRBV6-5,-,-,TGTGCCAGCAGTTTCGGGAATACGCAGTATTTT,CASSFGNTQYF
15,TRBJ1-6,TRBV7-2,TRBD1,-,TGTGCCAGCAGCAAACGGACAGGGAGGGATTCACCCCTCCACTTT,CASSKRTGRDSPLHF
13,TRBJ1-5,TRBV5-8,-,-,TGTGCCAGCAGCTTCTCACGGGAATGGCCCCAGCATTTT,CASSFSREWPQHF
13,TRBJ2-1,TRBV6-4,TRBD2,-,TGTGCCAGCAGGGCGGGGGGCCTTGATAAGCAGTTCTTC,CASRAGGLDKQFF
13,TRBJ1-1,TRBV6-5,-,-,TGTGCCAGCAGTTACTCGATAACCGAGGGAGCTTTCTTT,CASSYSITEGAFF
15,TRBJ2-7,TRBV7-8,-,-,TGTGCCAGCAGCAAACGACCTGAGGGCGCATACGAGCAGTACTTC,CASSKRPEGAYEQYF
18,TRBJ2-3,TRBV9,TRBD2,-,TGTGCCAGCAGCGTAGTGGGGAGCGCGGGGGGGCCACAAGATACGCAGTATTTT,CASSVVGSAGGPQDTQYF
15,TRBJ2-7,TRBV21-1,-,once,TGTGCCAGCAGCAAAGGACAGAGGCGCGCCTACGAGCAGTACTTC,CASSKGQRRAYEQYF
14,TRBJ1-2,TRBV27,TRBD1,once,TGTGCCAGCAGTTTTGGGGACAGCCACTATGGCTACACCTTC,CASSFGDSHYGYTF
16,TRBJ2-5,TRBV5-6,-,-,TGTGCCAGCAGCTTGGTGGGTAGCGGACCCCAAGAGACCCAGTACTTC,CASSLVGSGPQETQYF
14,TRBJ1-6,TRBV29-1,-,-,TGCAGCGTTCTCACAGGGTCGGGTAATTCACCCCTCCACTTT,CSVLTGSGNSPLHF
15,TRBJ1-2,TRBV5-1,-,-,TGCGCCAGCAGCTTGGGGATAGACAGAGACTATGGCTACACCTTC,CASSLGIDRDYGYTF
14,TRBJ1-5,TRBV6-6,-,-,TGTGCCAGCACCCCGCGGCAGAGCAATCAGCCCCAGCATTTT,CASTPRQSNQPQHF
13,TRBJ1-2,TRBV6-1,TRBD1,-,TGTGCCAGCAGTGCGGGACAGATATATGGCTACACCTTC,CASSAGQIYGYTF
11,TRBJ2-7,TRBV20-1,-,-,TGCAGTGCAGTAACAGAATACGAGCAGTACTTC,CSAVTEYEQYF
15,TRBJ1-6,TRBV5-6,-,-,TGTGCCAGCAGCCCGGTGGGGGAGGATAATTCACCCCTCCACTTT,CASSPVGEDNSPLHF
16,TRBJ1-4,TRBV6-6,-,-,TGTGCCAGCATCCGCAGGGGCCTTGCAACTAATGAAAAACTGTTTTTT,CASIRRGLATNEKLFF
13,TRBJ1-3,TRBV2,TRBD1,once,TGTGCCAGCAGAGGGACAGGGAAAAGGACCATATATTTT,CASRGTGKRTIYF
16,TRBJ2-2,TRBV5-1,-,-,TGCGCCAGCAGCATTCTAGCTCCCGCGAACACCGGGGAGCTGTTTTTT,CASSILAPANTGELFF
14,TRBJ2-4,TRBV15,-,-,TGTGCCACCAGCAGAGCTGACCGGGTAAACATTCAGTACTTC,CATSRADRVNIQYF
14,TRBJ1-5,TRBV7-3,-,-,TGTGCCAGCAGCTTTTCCCATAGCAATCAGCCCCAGCATTTT,CASSFSHSNQPQHF
14,TRBJ2-5,TRBV18,-,-,TGTGCCAGCTCACCAATTCCAGGGGAAGAGACCCAGTACTTC,CASSPIPGEETQYF
13,TRBJ2-7,TRBV5-6,-,-,TGTGCCAGCAGCTTGAATGGGGGCAACGAGCAGTACTTC,CASSLNGGNEQYF
16,TRBJ2-3,TRBV5-8,TRBD2,-,TGTGCCAGCAGCTTGACCAGCGGGGATTACACAGATACGCAGTATTTT,CASSLTSGDYTDTQYF
15,TRBJ1-5,TRBV2,-,-,TGTGCCAGCACCGCGAGAGAGACAAGCAATCAGCCCCAGCATTTT,CASTARETSNQPQHF
13,TRBJ1-3,TRBV6-5,-,-,TGTGCCAGCAGGCTAATATCTGGAAACACCATATATTTT,CASRLISGNTIYF
14,TRBJ1-3,TRBV6-1,TRBD1,-,TGTGCCAGCAGCCGGACAGGGCCCGGAAACACCATATATTTT,CASSRTGPGNTIYF
14,TRBJ1-2,TRBV19,-,-,TGTGCCAGTAGTTTCTCGAGGGCTAACTATGGCTACACCTTC,CASSFSRANYGYTF
16,TRBJ1-5,TRBV6-1,-,-,TGTGCCAGCAGTGAGGGGGGTATGCGTAGCAATCAGCCCCAGCATTTT,CASSEGGMRSNQPQHF